The clone carrying this T cell receptor (beta chain) was counted once. In the original analysis: The assay estimated nucleated cells by amplifying reference gene primers. Here immunoSEQ multiplex PCR was the method, and the copy in TCRdb shows in-frame clones only, minus some. V and J calls and clone size are given by that table; D and trimming were obtained from the DNA. The profile shows about 190,000 clones, roughly 87% of them singletons. This specimen belongs to a study of blood T cell repertoires in COVID-19. Looking at the study overall: Sites across the United States, Italy and Spain contributed samples from acute and convalescent COVID-19.

Seattle cases were enrolled at active infection and followed longitudinally. The CDR3 loop spans 16 amino acids. V shed 3 bases and J 11 bases; nucleotides not matched to a gene: 8. Germline V gives CDR1 SGDLS, CDR2 YYNGEE. The chain employs TRBV9 and TRBJ2-1, with 16 nucleotides matching TRBD2. The clonotype originates from a woman aged 55-75 years with COVID-19, enrolled during active disease. Material: peripheral blood. CDR3 in amino acids: CASSAPGLAGGQQQFF. DNA for the CDR3: TGTGCCAGCAGCGCTCCGGGACTAGCGGGGGGGCAGCAGCAGTTCTTC.